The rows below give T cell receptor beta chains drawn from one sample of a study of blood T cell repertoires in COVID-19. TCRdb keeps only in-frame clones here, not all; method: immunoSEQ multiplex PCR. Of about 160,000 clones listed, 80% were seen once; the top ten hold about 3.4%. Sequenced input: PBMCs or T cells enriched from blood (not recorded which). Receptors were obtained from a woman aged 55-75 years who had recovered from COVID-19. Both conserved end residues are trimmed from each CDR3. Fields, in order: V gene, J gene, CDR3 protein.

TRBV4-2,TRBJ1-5,ASSQATRPQPQH
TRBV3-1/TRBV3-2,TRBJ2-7,ASSQGWSGQGSYEQY
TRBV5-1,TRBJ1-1,ASSWGDRANTEAF
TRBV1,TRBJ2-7,TSSRTGLESYEQY
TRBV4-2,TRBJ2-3,ASSATSGGPPSTDTQY
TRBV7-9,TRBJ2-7,ASSPSGLSDYEQY
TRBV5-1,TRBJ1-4,ASSLGTGIEKLF
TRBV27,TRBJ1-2,ASSLSVVGGGYT
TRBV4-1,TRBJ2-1,ASSQGVYRGDEQF
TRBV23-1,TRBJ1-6,ASITGENSPLH